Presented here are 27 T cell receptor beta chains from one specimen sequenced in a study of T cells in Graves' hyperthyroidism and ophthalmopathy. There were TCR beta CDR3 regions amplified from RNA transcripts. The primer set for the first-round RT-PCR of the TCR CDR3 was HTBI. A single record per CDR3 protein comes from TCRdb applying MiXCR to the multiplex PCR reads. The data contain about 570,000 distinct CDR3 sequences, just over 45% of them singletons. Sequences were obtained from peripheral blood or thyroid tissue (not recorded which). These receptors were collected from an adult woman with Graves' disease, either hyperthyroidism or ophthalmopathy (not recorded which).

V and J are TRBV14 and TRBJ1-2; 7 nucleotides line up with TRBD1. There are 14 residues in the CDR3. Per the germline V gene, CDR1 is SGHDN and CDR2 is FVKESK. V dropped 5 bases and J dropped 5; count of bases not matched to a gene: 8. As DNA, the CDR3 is TGTGCCAGCAGCAGACAGGGTGAACTATATGGCTACACCTTC. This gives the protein CASSRQGELYGYTF.

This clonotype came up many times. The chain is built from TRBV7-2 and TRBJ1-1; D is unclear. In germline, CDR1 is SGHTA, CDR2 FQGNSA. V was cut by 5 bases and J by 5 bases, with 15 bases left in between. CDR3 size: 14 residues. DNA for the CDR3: TGTGCCAGCAGCCCCCTCGGACGGAGGACTGAAGCTTTCTTT. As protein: CASSPLGRRTEAFF.

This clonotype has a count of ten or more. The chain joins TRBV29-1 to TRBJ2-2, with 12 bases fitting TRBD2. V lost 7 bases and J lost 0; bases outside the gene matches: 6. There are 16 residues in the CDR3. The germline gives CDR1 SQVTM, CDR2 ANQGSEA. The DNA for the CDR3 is TGCAGCGCCGGACTAGCGGGGCCTGCGAACACCGGGGAGCTGTTTTTT. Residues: CSAGLAGPANTGELFF.

The CDR3 here is CASRTAPYEQYF. CDR3 nucleotide sequence: TGTGCCAGTCGGACAGCGCCGTACGAGCAGTACTTC. The chain links TRBV3-1 to TRBJ2-7; possibly TRBD1 for D (6 bases). V was shortened by 9 bases and J by 4 bases, with 13 bases between the two germline ends. The CDR3 spans 12 residues. The germline gives CDR1 LGHDT, CDR2 YNNKEL (reference sequence).

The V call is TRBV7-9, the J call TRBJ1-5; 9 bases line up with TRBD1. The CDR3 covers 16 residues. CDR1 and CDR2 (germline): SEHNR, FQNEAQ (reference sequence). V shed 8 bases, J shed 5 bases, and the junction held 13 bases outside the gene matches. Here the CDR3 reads CASGLGQGWFHQPQHF. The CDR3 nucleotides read TGTGCCAGCGGGCTGGGACAGGGATGGTTTCATCAGCCCCAGCATTTT.

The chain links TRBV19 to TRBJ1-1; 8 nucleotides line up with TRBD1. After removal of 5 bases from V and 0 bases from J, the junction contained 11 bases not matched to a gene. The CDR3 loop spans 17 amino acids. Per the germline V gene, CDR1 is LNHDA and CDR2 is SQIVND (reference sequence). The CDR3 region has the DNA TGTGCCAGTAGTTACCAGGGGGCTGGCCAGCTGAACACTGAAGCTTTCTTT. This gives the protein CASSYQGAGQLNTEAFF.

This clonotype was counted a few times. This chain's CDR3 is CASSLALAGTQYF. CDR3 coding DNA: TGCGCCAGCAGCTTGGCACTAGCGGGTACCCAGTACTTC. The chain combines TRBV5-1 with TRBJ2-5; 9 nucleotides line up with TRBD2. Trimming cost V 0 bases and J 8 bases; bases outside gene matches: 2. The CDR3 contains 13 residues. The germline V gene encodes CDR1 SGHRS and CDR2 YFSETQ.

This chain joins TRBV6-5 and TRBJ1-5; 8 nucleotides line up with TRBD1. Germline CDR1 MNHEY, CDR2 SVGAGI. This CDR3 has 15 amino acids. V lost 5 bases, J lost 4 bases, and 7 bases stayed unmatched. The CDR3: CASSLDRGPNQPQHF. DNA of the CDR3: TGTGCCAGCAGTCTCGACAGGGGCCCAAATCAGCCCCAGCATTTT.

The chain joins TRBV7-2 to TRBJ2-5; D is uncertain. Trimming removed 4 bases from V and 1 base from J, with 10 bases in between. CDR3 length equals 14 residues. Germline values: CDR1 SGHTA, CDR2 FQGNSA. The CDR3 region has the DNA TGTGCCAGCAGCTACAGACGGATCCAAGAGACCCAGTACTTC. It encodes CASSYRRIQETQYF.

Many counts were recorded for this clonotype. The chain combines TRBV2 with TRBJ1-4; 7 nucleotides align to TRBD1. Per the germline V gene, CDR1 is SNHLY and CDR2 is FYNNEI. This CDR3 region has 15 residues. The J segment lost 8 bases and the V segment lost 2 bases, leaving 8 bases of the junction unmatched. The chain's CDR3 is CASSETSGGSEKLFF. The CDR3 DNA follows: TGTGCCAGCAGTGAAACGTCAGGGGGTTCGGAAAAACTGTTTTTT.

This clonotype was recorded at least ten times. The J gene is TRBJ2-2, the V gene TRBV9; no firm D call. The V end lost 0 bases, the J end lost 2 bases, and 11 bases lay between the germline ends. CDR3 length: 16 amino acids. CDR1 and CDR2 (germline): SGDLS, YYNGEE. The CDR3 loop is CASSVGRPENTGELFF. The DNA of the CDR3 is TGTGCCAGCAGCGTAGGGCGGCCGGAAAACACCGGGGAGCTGTTTTTT.

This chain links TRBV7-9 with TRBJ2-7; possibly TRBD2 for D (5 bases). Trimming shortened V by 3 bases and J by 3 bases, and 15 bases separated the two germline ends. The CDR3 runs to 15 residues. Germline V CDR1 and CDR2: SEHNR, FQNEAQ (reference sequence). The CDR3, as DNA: TGTGCCAGCAGCTTCGAGAAAGGGAGTGGCTACGAGCAGTACTTC. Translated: CASSFEKGSGYEQYF.

The CDR3, as DNA: TGTGCCAGCAGCCAAGAACCCGCAGAGTCCTACGAGCAGTACTTC. Its translation is CASSQEPAESYEQYF. This sequence joins TRBV4-2 and TRBJ2-7; no clear D gene. The CDR3 has 15 residues. V dropped 0 bases and J dropped 1 base, with 10 bases sitting between them. Germline V gene sequence: CDR1 LGHNA, CDR2 YNFKEQ.

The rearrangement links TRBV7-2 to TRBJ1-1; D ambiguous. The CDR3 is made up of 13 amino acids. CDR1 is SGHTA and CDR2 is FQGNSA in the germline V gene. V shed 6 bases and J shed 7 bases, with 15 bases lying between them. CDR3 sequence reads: CASSSQASNEAFF. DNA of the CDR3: TGTGCCAGCAGTTCCCAGGCTTCCAATGAAGCTTTCTTT.

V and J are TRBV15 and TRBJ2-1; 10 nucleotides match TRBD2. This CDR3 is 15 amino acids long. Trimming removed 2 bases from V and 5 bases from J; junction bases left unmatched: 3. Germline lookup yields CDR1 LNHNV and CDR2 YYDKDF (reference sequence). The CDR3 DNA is TGTGCCACCAGCAGAATCCTAGCGGGAGACAATGAGCAGTTCTTC. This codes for CATSRILAGDNEQFF. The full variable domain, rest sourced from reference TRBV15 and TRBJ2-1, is DAMVIQNPRYQVTQFGKPVTLSCSQTLNHNVMYWYQQKSSQAPKLLFHYYDKDFNNEADTPDNFQSRRPNTSFCFLDIRSPGLGDTAMYLCATSRILAGDNEQFFGPGTRLTVL.

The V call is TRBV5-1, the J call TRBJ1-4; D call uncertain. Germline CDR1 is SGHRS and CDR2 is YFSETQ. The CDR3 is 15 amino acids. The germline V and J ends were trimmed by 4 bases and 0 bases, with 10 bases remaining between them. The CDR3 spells CASSVAPATNEKLFF. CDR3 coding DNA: TGCGCCAGCAGCGTTGCTCCCGCAACTAATGAAAAACTGTTTTTT.

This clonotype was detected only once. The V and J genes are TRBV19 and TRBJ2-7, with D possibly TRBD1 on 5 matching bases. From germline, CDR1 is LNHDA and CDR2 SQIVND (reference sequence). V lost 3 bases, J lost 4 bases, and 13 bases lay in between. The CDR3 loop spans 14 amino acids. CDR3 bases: TGTGCCAGTAGTATTGCAGGGCGACTGTACGAGCAGTACTTC. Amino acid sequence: CASSIAGRLYEQYF.

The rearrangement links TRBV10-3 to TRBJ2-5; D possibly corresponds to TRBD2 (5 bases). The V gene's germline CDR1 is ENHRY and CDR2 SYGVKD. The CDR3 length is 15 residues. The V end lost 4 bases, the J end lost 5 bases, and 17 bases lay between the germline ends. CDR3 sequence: CAISGGAGMMETQYF. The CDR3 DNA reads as TGTGCCATCAGTGGGGGAGCCGGGATGATGGAGACCCAGTACTTC.

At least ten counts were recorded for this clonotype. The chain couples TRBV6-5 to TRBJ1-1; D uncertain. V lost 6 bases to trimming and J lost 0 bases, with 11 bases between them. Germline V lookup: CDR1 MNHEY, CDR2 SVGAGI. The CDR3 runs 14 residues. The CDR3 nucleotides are TGTGCCAGCAGGAAGGACGGGGTGAACACTGAAGCTTTCTTT. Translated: CASRKDGVNTEAFF.

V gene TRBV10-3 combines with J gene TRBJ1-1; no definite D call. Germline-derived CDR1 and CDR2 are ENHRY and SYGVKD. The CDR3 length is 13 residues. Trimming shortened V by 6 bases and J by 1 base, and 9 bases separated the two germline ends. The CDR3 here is CAISEKKNTEAFF. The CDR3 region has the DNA TGTGCCATCAGCGAAAAAAAGAACACTGAAGCTTTCTTT.

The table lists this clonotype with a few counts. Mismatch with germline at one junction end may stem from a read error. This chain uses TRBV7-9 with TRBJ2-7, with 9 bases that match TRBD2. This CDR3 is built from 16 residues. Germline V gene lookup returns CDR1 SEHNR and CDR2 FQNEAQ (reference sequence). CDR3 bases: TGCGCCAGCAGCCACCGCATCGTAGCGGGAGCTTTCGAGCAGTACTTC. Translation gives CASSHRIVAGAFEQYF.

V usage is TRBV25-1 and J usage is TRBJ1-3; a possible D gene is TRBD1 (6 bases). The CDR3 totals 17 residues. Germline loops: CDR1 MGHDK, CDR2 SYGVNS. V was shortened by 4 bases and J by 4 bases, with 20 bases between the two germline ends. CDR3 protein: CASSGTPPGDAGNTIYF. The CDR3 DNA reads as TGTGCCAGCAGTGGTACCCCCCCAGGGGACGCAGGAAACACCATATATTTT.

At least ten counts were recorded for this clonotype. CDR3 nucleotides: TGCAGTGCCCAGCCGGCTAGCGGTACCTACGAGCAGTACTTC. Translating it yields CSAQPASGTYEQYF. This chain connects TRBV20-1 to TRBJ2-7, with 7 bases fitting TRBD2. The CDR3 runs 14 residues. The germline V gene has CDR1 DFQATT and CDR2 SNEGSKA (reference sequence). With 6 bases clipped from V and 2 bases from J, the junction kept 10 bases outside the gene matches.

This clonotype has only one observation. Here the CDR3 reads CASSLYGLGVQETQYF. The CDR3 region has the DNA TGTGCCAGCAGCCTCTACGGACTAGGTGTACAAGAGACCCAGTACTTC. J is TRBJ2-5 and V is TRBV7-9; 7 bases line up with TRBD2. This CDR3 is built from 16 residues. Unmatched junction bases numbered 11, after V lost 5 bases and J lost 2 bases. CDR1 is SEHNR and CDR2 is FQNEAQ in the germline V gene (reference sequence). The variable domain in full, with the rest retrieved from reference TRBV7-9 and TRBJ2-5, is DTGVSQNPRHKITKRGQNVTFRCDPISEHNRLYWYRQTLGQGPEFLTYFQNEAQLEKSRLLSDRFSAERPKGSFSTLEIQRTEQGDSAMYLCASSLYGLGVQETQYFGPGTRLLVL.

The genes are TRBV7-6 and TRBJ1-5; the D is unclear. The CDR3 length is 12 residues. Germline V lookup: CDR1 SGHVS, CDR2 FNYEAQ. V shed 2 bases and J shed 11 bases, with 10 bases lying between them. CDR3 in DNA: TGTGCCAGCAGCTTAATTCGGGAGACCCAGCATTTT. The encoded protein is CASSLIRETQHF.

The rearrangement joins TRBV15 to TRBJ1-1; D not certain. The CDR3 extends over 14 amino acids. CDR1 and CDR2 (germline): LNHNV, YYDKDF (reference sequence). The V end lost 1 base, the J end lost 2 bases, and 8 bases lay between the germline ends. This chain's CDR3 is CATSRGGSNTEAFF. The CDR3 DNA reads TGTGCCACCAGCAGAGGAGGGAGCAACACTGAAGCTTTCTTT.

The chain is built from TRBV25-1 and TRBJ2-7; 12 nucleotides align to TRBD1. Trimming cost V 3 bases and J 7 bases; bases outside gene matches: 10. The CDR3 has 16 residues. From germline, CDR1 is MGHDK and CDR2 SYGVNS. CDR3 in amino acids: CASSEHPGQGAGEQYF. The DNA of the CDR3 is TGTGCCAGCAGTGAGCATCCGGGACAGGGGGCGGGAGAGCAGTACTTC.